This T cell receptor (beta chain) originates from a study of cytomegalovirus exposure and HLA in healthy donors. Study-wide points: The study flagged around 150 TCR beta chains as cytomegalovirus-associated. In a later analysis, V- and J-gene trimming of beta chains associated with a DCLRE1C missense variant, replicated independently. Presence/absence analyses supposed approximately even sequencing depth among donors. TRBV6-2, TRBV6-3 and other indistinguishable V segments were excluded.

Points on this clone: The antigen is not known.

In the PCR, 60 Vbeta and 13 Jbeta primers were used. Sequencing was performed with immunoSEQ multiplex PCR; in TCRdb, only in-frame clones are kept and a portion is missing. The repertoire holds about 57,000 clones, with 65% to 90% as singletons. The V segment lost 4 bases and the J segment 0 bases; nucleotides outside the gene matches: 5. The CDR3 sequence is 17 residues long. Germline CDR1 and CDR2: SGHTA and FQGNSA. What was sequenced was PBMCs. This TCR came from a man aged 25 to 40 in good health and CMV-seronegative. This chain links TRBV7-2 with TRBJ2-1, with 11 bases that match TRBD2. The CDR3 DNA reads as TGTGCCAGCAGCTCCGGGACTAGCGGCAGCTCCTACAATGAGCAGTTCTTC. It yields the protein CASSSGTSGSSYNEQFF.